This T cell receptor (beta chain) was recorded in a study of blood T cells in healthy people across ages (dated by TCRdb to between 2014 and 2016). Notes on the research overall: In model experiments, template switching captured about one uniquely barcoded TCR beta cDNA molecule for every two T cells. Using deep sequencing normalized with unique cDNA molecular identifiers, the study measured how TCR beta repertoire diversity changes with age. Donors were grouped into four age groups: young (average approximately 15 years), middle-aged (roughly 38), aged (roughly 62) and long-lived (approximately 78). To avoid experimental bias, donors of different ages were randomly spread across the sequencing lanes. Two additional independent replicas of 1 million unique cDNA reads from the same blood draw were analyzed for two donors (one aged 18 to 29 and one aged 80 or older). Beyond this particular receptor, the publication reports: Conclusive comparison of naive and antigen-experienced compartments was prevented by the profiling of bulk unsorted PBMCs. Because the CMV infection status of the donors was unknown, age-related changes in expanded clonotypes may potentially have been confounded. Total diversity estimates from one million sequenced T cells were considered lower bounds and underestimates. Observed TCR beta diversity per million T cells fell roughly linearly with age, and a significant reduction was already apparent by age roughly 41. The long-lived group showed more naive CD4+ T cells, fewer expanded clones and increased TCR diversity than the aged group, suggesting age selection. A strong correlation was found between observed TCR beta diversity and the percentage of naive T cells measured by flow cytometry.

On this clonotype: What this receptor recognizes is not known. No much larger clone is present one base from it, and per-base qualities are unavailable.

Donors were 40 or so systemically healthy Caucasian individuals from Russia aged roughly 6 to 90 years. Around 9.7 milliliters of peripheral blood were collected from each donor into EDTA-treated Vacutainer tubes. Ficoll-Paque density-gradient centrifugation was used to isolate PBMCs, with at least 7 million per sample. Trizol reagent was used to extract total RNA from the PBMCs, yielding at least 5.5 micrograms per sample. Naive CD45RAhigh/CD27high T cell percentages were measured by flow cytometry on a PBMC aliquot from every donor. CDR1 and CDR2 are drawn from the germline V gene: SQVTM, ANQGSEA. Including cysteine and phenylalanine, the CDR3 has 12 amino acids. CDR3 DNA only is kept here, 36 bases in frame from base 1. The method was 5' RACE. Sequencing was performed on an Illumina HiSeq 2500. A second about 7 to 11 cycle PCR used a sample-barcoded 5' primer and a J-beta primer mix. A template-switch 5' adaptor carrying 12 random nucleotides introduced a unique molecular identifier onto each TCR beta cDNA molecule. Each sample yielded at least 3 million CDR3-containing paired-end reads. First-strand cDNA synthesis was performed from all RNA using the Mint cDNA synthesis kit, with priming by a TRBC-specific oligonucleotide. Following uracil-DNA glycosylase treatment, all cDNA underwent a first 18-cycle PCR with the universal primers M1SS and BC2_uni_R. The paper's data handling went like this. For normalization, 1 million high-quality reads were randomly selected from each sample, with every read carrying a distinct molecular identifier. Instead of being binned into consensus sequences, reads that shared molecular identifiers were thrown out. MiTCR, set to a Q25 quality threshold and the strictest error-elimination algorithm, was used for CDR3 identification, clonotype clustering and error correction. A nonparametric unseen species model using Euler transformation provided a lower-bound estimate of total TCR beta diversity. TCRdb trimmed the raw reads at Q25, called clones with MiXCR and kept productive beta chains. Rows merge per CDR3 protein into single entries with the most common DNA and genes. The V and J calls and clone size come from TCRdb's table, not from the authors' own analysis. A total of some 320,000 distinct CDR3 sequences appear in this sample, around 29% of them only once. The ten most abundant clones make up 29% of the sample.

This chain joins TRBV29-1 to TRBJ2-2, with 10 middle bases fitting TRBD1. The sequence derives from a woman aged 70-85 years in good health. The sample consisted of blood. Here the CDR3 is given as CRDRGHTGELFF. At the DNA level, the sequence is TGCAGAGACAGGGGGCACACCGGGGAGCTGTTTTTT.